What follows are 6 T cell receptor beta chains derived from one specimen sequenced in a study of T-cell memory formation after mild COVID-19 (dated by TCRdb to 2020 to 2023). To prepare the library, 5' RACE was applied. Data came from an Illumina NovaSeq 6000. The public reads were reanalyzed by TCRdb: fastp trimming at Q25, MiXCR alignment, in-frame beta chains only. All rows with the same CDR3 protein become a single entry with the most common DNA and genes. The sample yields more than 350,000 distinct CDR3 sequences; 15% to 20% were counted once. Under 25% of the sample is held by the ten biggest clonotypes. Material: PBMCs or a T cell subset sorted from them (not recorded which). The receptors come from a man aged 18 to 29 who had mild COVID-19 (a few samples of this study predate the infection). The sample titles of this study are shuffled in the database, so cell type and time point are left out; the donor was told from shared clones.

This sequence joins TRBV7-9 and TRBJ2-1; 9 bases are shared with TRBD2. Germline V lookup: CDR1 SEHNR, CDR2 FQNEAQ (reference sequence). Trimming took 5 bases from V and 4 from J; bases not matched to a gene: 6. The CDR3 length is 15 residues. The CDR3 region has the DNA TGTGCCAGCAGCCGCGGGACTAGCCCGTACAATGAGCAGTTCTTC. This translates into CASSRGTSPYNEQFF.

DNA of the CDR3: TGTGCCACCAGCATGGCCGGGTTCCAAGAGACCCAGTACTTC. Translation gives CATSMAGFQETQYF. V usage is TRBV15 and J usage is TRBJ2-5; D gene unclear. Trimming pared 4 bases from V and 1 base from J, leaving 10 bases between. In germline, CDR1 is LNHNV, CDR2 YYDKDF (reference sequence). The CDR3 is 14 residues long.

Remarks on this clonotype: A read error may produce the germline difference seen at one junction end. The V call is TRBV5-1, the J call TRBJ2-2, with D possibly matching TRBD2 (5 bases). CDR1 and CDR2 (germline): SGHRS, YFSETQ. This CDR3 comprises 13 residues. CDR3 amino acids: CASTLEVHGELFF. The CDR3, as DNA: TGCGCCAGCACCTTGGAGGTTCACGGGGAGCTGTTTTTT.

This clonotype was counted between two and nine times. This CDR3 is CSAVGEENYNEQFF. CDR3 sequence (DNA): TGCAGTGCTGTAGGGGAGGAAAACTACAATGAGCAGTTCTTC. This chain links TRBV20-1 with TRBJ2-1; tentative D call: TRBD2 (6 bases). Germline V gene data show CDR1 as DFQATT and CDR2 as SNEGSKA (reference sequence). CDR3 length: 14 amino acids. V dropped 5 bases and J dropped 3 bases, with 14 bases sitting between them.

This sequence joins TRBV6-2 or TRBV6-3 and TRBJ1-4, with a tentative D call TRBD1 (6 bases). With 5 bases removed from V and 6 bases from J, the gap between germline ends came to 16 bases. Looked up from germline, CDR1 is MNHEY and CDR2 is SVGEGT. CDR3 length: 15 amino acids. The chain's CDR3 is CASSNSGHEDEKLFF. The CDR3 region has the DNA TGTGCCAGCAGTAATTCGGGACATGAAGATGAAAAACTGTTTTTT.

This clonotype has a count of ten or more. The J gene is TRBJ2-1, the V gene TRBV7-2; 13 bases fit TRBD2. CDR3 size: 18 residues. In germline, CDR1 is SGHTA, CDR2 FQGNSA. V lost 1 base and J lost 6; bases outside the gene matches: 9. The CDR3 DNA sequence: TGTGCCAGCAGCTTAGATCGGATAGGACTAGCGGGGGCCAATGAGCAGTTCTTC. It is translated as CASSLDRIGLAGANEQFF.